One sample yielded the 28 T cell receptor beta chains listed below, sequenced in a study of blood T cell repertoires in COVID-19. Profiled with immunoSEQ multiplex PCR; TCRdb holds only in-frame clones, not every one. The table shows about 480,000 clones, with approximately 90% occurring only once. The specimen sequenced was PBMCs or T cells enriched from blood (not recorded which). The receptor source for this set is a woman aged 40-49 years who had recovered from COVID-19.

This clone appeared a single time. The chain recombines TRBV7-9 with TRBJ2-7, with 10 bases fitting TRBD2. With 1 base clipped from V and 2 bases from J, the junction kept 5 bases outside the gene matches. Germline V gene lookup returns CDR1 SEHNR and CDR2 FQNEAQ (reference sequence). This CDR3 region has 16 residues. CDR3 loop: CASSLDLAGGPYEQYF. The CDR3 nucleotides are TGTGCCAGCAGCTTAGACTTAGCGGGAGGCCCCTACGAGCAGTACTTC.

The chain employs TRBV11-3 and TRBJ2-7, with D unresolved. Germline CDR1 SGHNT, CDR2 YENEEA. Trimming removed 8 bases from V and 5 bases from J, with 19 bases in between. This CDR3 is built from 14 residues. Written as DNA, the CDR3 is TGTGCCAGCGGATCCTCGAGTTGGGCGAACGAGCAGTACTTC. The encoded protein is CASGSSSWANEQYF.

This clone was observed once. This chain connects TRBV2 to TRBJ2-1, with 12 nucleotides matching TRBD2. The length of the CDR3 is 18 residues. Losses at the gene ends were 5 bases for V and 6 bases for J; bases not matched to a gene: 14. Germline V lookup: CDR1 SNHLY, CDR2 FYNNEI. DNA of the CDR3: TGTGCCAGCAGTACTAGCGGGAGGAGGGGTGGGATAGGCAATGAGCAGTTCTTC. Amino acids: CASSTSGRRGGIGNEQFF.

The V call is TRBV5-1, the J call TRBJ1-1, with D hard to call. Germline CDR1 reads SGHRS; CDR2 reads YFSETQ. The CDR3 is 16 amino acids. V was shortened by 1 base and J by 1 base, with 14 bases between the two germline ends. CDR3: CASSLSESLGNTEAFF. Written as DNA, the CDR3 is TGCGCCAGCAGCTTGTCGGAGAGTCTGGGGAACACTGAAGCTTTCTTT. The variable domain in full, with the rest retrieved from reference TRBV5-1 and TRBJ1-1, is KAGVTQTPRYLIKTRGQQVTLSCSPISGHRSVSWYQQTPGQGLQFLFEYFSETQRNKGNFPGRFSGRQFSNSRSEMNVSTLELGDSALYLCASSLSESLGNTEAFFGQGTRLTVV.

This sequence joins TRBV27 and TRBJ1-2, with 8 bases identical to TRBD1. The CDR3 spans 15 residues. Unmatched junction bases numbered 13, after V lost 5 bases and J lost 8 bases. Germline CDR1 is MNHEY and CDR2 is SMNVEV (reference sequence). The CDR3 sequence is CASSPTTTGEGGYTF. Written as DNA, the CDR3 is TGTGCCAGCAGTCCGACAACGACAGGGGAGGGAGGCTACACCTTC.

This chain joins TRBV19 and TRBJ1-6, with 9 bases fitting TRBD1. V gave up 6 bases and J gave up 7 bases; unmatched junction bases: 10. CDR1 LNHDA and CDR2 SQIVND come from the germline V gene (reference sequence). This CDR3 spans 16 amino acids. This chain's CDR3 is CASRTNRGPRNSPLHF. The CDR3 bases are TGTGCCAGTAGAACAAACAGGGGGCCTCGGAATTCACCCCTCCACTTT.

The table lists this clone with many counts. CDR3 coding DNA: TGTGCCAGCAGCCTCGCGGGGGCCGTCTCTGGAAACACCATATATTTT. Protein product: CASSLAGAVSGNTIYF. The chain couples TRBV5-4 to TRBJ1-3; TRBD1 might be the D (6 bases). V was shortened by 4 bases and J by 0 bases, with 14 bases between the two germline ends. CDR1 is SGHNT, CDR2 YYREEE, per germline (reference sequence). This CDR3 region has 16 residues.

This chain joins TRBV10-2 and TRBJ2-2, with D unresolved. V was trimmed by 0 bases and J by 5 bases, leaving 10 bases between them. In germline, CDR1 is WSHSY, CDR2 SAAADI. CDR3 length: 15 amino acids. The CDR3 region has the DNA TGCGCCAGCAGTGAGTCTGGCTTTGCAACCGGGGAGCTGTTTTTT. The encoded protein is CASSESGFATGELFF.

V is TRBV7-9 and J is TRBJ2-7; D remains ambiguous. The CDR3 loop spans 15 amino acids. In germline, CDR1 is SEHNR, CDR2 FQNEAQ (reference sequence). Trimming removed 4 bases at V and 1 base at J, with 14 bases between. The CDR3 loop is CASSSNPETSYEQYF. The CDR3 coding sequence is TGTGCCAGCAGCTCAAACCCGGAGACTTCCTACGAGCAGTACTTC. The variable domain in full, with the rest retrieved from reference TRBV7-9 and TRBJ2-7, is DTGVSQNPRHKITKRGQNVTFRCDPISEHNRLYWYRQTLGQGPEFLTYFQNEAQLEKSRLLSDRFSAERPKGSFSTLEIQRTEQGDSAMYLCASSSNPETSYEQYFGPGTRLTVT.

In the case of this clone: Other DNA sequences within the sample encode an identical CDR3. The V and J genes are TRBV29-1 and TRBJ2-1, with D possibly matching TRBD2 (5 bases). V shed 6 bases and J shed 2 bases, with 5 bases lying between them. Germline V lookup: CDR1 SQVTM, CDR2 ANQGSEA. This CDR3 contains 11 residues. CDR3 in DNA: TGCAGCGTCGGGGCCTACAATGAGCAGTTCTTC. It codes for CSVGAYNEQFF.

The genes are TRBV19 and TRBJ2-2, with 7 bases lining up with TRBD1. This CDR3 region has 15 residues. The V and J ends lost 6 bases and 0 bases, in that order; junction bases with no gene match: 4. CDR1 and CDR2 (germline): LNHDA, SQIVND (reference sequence). The CDR3 nucleotides read TGTGCCAGTAGAACAGGGGTCACGAACACCGGGGAGCTGTTTTTT. The encoded protein is CASRTGVTNTGELFF.

On this clone itself: This specimen includes other DNA sequences encoding the same CDR3. V gene TRBV5-4 combines with J gene TRBJ2-7; TRBD1 matches 7 bases. The CDR3 has 13 amino acids. The V segment lost 3 bases and the J segment 1 base; nucleotides outside the gene matches: 1. CDR1 is SGHNT, CDR2 YYREEE, per germline (reference sequence). The CDR3 here is CASSSGQSYEQYF. As DNA, the CDR3 is TGTGCCAGCAGCTCGGGACAGTCCTACGAGCAGTACTTC.

CDR3 DNA sequence: TGTGCCAGCAGCTTGGGGACAGGGTCCGGAAACACCATATATTTT. Amino acid sequence: CASSLGTGSGNTIYF. The chain is built from TRBV11-3 and TRBJ1-3; 9 bases fit TRBD1. V lost 3 bases to trimming and J lost 4 bases; unmatched junction nucleotides: 4. The CDR3 is 15 amino acids. The germline V gene has CDR1 SGHNT and CDR2 YENEEA.

The V and J genes are TRBV2 and TRBJ1-5; weak D call: TRBD1 (5 bases). V dropped 2 bases and J dropped 1 base, with 15 bases sitting between them. This CDR3 contains 17 residues. Germline CDR1 reads SNHLY; CDR2 reads FYNNEI. Here the CDR3 reads CASSEINRGLSNQPQHF. Here the CDR3 DNA reads TGTGCCAGCAGTGAAATAAATAGGGGATTGAGCAATCAGCCCCAGCATTTT.

V usage is TRBV4-1 and J usage is TRBJ2-4, with D maybe TRBD1 (6 bases). CDR3 length: 15 residues. With 0 bases removed from V and 0 bases from J, the gap between germline ends came to 6 bases. Germline CDR1 MGHRA, CDR2 YSYEKL. CDR3 nucleotide sequence: TGCGCCAGCAGCCAAGAGGGGGCAGCCAAAAACATTCAGTACTTC. This sequence encodes CASSQEGAAKNIQYF.

The table lists this clone with a few counts. The J gene is TRBJ1-5, the V gene TRBV5-1; 7 nucleotides line up with TRBD1. Unmatched junction bases numbered 5, after V lost 0 bases and J lost 5 bases. Germline CDR1 and CDR2: SGHRS and YFSETQ. The CDR3 is made up of 15 amino acids. The CDR3 sequence: CASSLGDSRDQPQHF. DNA of the CDR3: TGCGCCAGCAGCTTGGGGGACAGCCGAGATCAGCCCCAGCATTTT.

The CDR3 DNA follows: TGTGCCAGCTCCCCCAGGGCCCTCAGCGGGAGGGAGCAGTTCTTC. Its protein is CASSPRALSGREQFF. V is TRBV27 and J is TRBJ2-1; 9 bases line up with TRBD2. Germline V gene lookup returns CDR1 MNHEY and CDR2 SMNVEV (reference sequence). With 8 bases clipped from V and 10 bases from J, the junction kept 15 bases outside the gene matches. The CDR3 spans 15 residues.

This clone was counted once. The rearrangement joins TRBV28 to TRBJ2-1; D uncertain. Trimming stripped 6 bases from V and 8 bases from J, with 17 bases between. This CDR3 is built from 14 residues. Germline V gene lookup returns CDR1 MDHEN and CDR2 SYDVKM. In nucleotides, the CDR3 is TGTGCCAGCAGCCTTCTGGGCAATGATGATGAGCAGTTCTTC. Its translation: CASSLLGNDDEQFF.

Of note for this clone: A junction end diverges from the germline sequence, so it may reflect a read error. This sequence joins TRBV2 and TRBJ1-1, with a possible D match to TRBD1 (5 bases). Looked up from germline, CDR1 is SNHLY and CDR2 is FYNNEI. The CDR3 extends over 13 amino acids. In DNA form, the CDR3 reads TGTGCCAGCAGATCCTCTATAGGCGCAGGGCTCCAATTT. Protein product: CASRSSIGAGLQF.

This sequence joins TRBV19 and TRBJ1-5, with TRBD1 matching over 7 bases. This CDR3 spans 16 amino acids. The V and J ends lost 4 bases and 4 bases, in that order; junction bases with no gene match: 10. The germline V gene encodes CDR1 LNHDA and CDR2 SQIVND (reference sequence). The CDR3 loop is CASSTRQGSLNQPQHF. For the CDR3, the DNA is TGTGCCAGTAGTACCCGACAGGGAAGCCTAAATCAGCCCCAGCATTTT.

V gene TRBV5-1 combines with J gene TRBJ2-5; 8 bases match TRBD2. The V and J ends lost 3 bases and 4 bases, in that order; junction bases with no gene match: 8. This CDR3 comprises 15 residues. From germline, CDR1 is SGHRS and CDR2 YFSETQ. The CDR3 sequence: CASSSGGTRGETQYF. The CDR3 nucleotides are TGCGCCAGCAGCTCAGGTGGGACTAGGGGAGAGACCCAGTACTTC.

The rearrangement joins TRBV28 to TRBJ2-2; D ambiguous. Trimming left V 1 base short and J 0 bases short, with 12 bases between. Germline V CDR1 and CDR2: MDHEN, SYDVKM. The CDR3 has 17 residues. The CDR3, as DNA: TGTGCCAGCAGTTTATTCCCCGGTGCTTCGAACACCGGGGAGCTGTTTTTT. Translation gives CASSLFPGASNTGELFF.

The chain employs TRBV7-8 and TRBJ1-5; 10 bases match TRBD1. The CDR3 contains 15 residues. V lost 5 bases and J lost 5; bases outside the gene matches: 6. The germline V gene has CDR1 SGHVS and CDR2 FQNEAQ. The CDR3 nucleotides are TGTGCCAGCAGCCCCCCCGGGACAGGGGATCAGCCCCAGCATTTT. It codes for CASSPPGTGDQPQHF.

This chain joins TRBV3-1 (or the pseudogene TRBV3-2) and TRBJ2-7; tentative D call: TRBD1 (6 bases). In germline, CDR1 is LGHDT, CDR2 YNNKEL (reference sequence). The CDR3 contains 14 residues. Between the trimmed V and J ends, which lost 2 bases and 2 bases, there was a span of 10 bases. This CDR3 reads CASSQWGQTYEQYF. The CDR3 nucleotides read TGTGCCAGCAGCCAATGGGGACAAACCTACGAGCAGTACTTC.

This chain links TRBV6-5 with TRBJ2-5; 7 positions match TRBD1. Germline V gives CDR1 MNHEY, CDR2 SVGAGI. V was clipped by 10 bases and J by 1 base; unmatched bases: 6. This CDR3 region has 13 residues. The chain's CDR3 is CAIKQGPQETQYF. The CDR3 DNA reads TGTGCCATTAAACAGGGGCCCCAAGAGACCCAGTACTTC.

The rearrangement uses TRBV10-2 and TRBJ2-7; D not resolved. Deletions cut 3 bases from V and 9 bases from J, with 15 bases between. CDR3 length: 13 residues. From germline, CDR1 is WSHSY and CDR2 SAAADI. The CDR3 DNA reads as TGCGCCAGCAGTGACGCCCAGAGGCGCATGCAGTACTTC. This translates into CASSDAQRRMQYF.

The chain joins TRBV11-2 to TRBJ2-7, with TRBD2 matching over 7 bases. Per germline, CDR1 SGHAT and CDR2 FQNNGV. The CDR3 is 13 residues long. V lost 5 bases, J lost 6 bases, and 7 bases stayed unmatched. The CDR3 protein is CASSQGLVGEQYF. CDR3 DNA: TGTGCCAGCAGCCAAGGACTAGTCGGCGAGCAGTACTTC.

This clone was observed a few times. This chain uses TRBV2 with TRBJ2-2; the D gene is possibly TRBD1 (5 bases). The CDR3 loop spans 12 amino acids. Trimming cost V 5 bases and J 10 bases, with 11 bases left between them. Germline V gene lookup returns CDR1 SNHLY and CDR2 FYNNEI. CDR3 coding DNA: TGTGCCAGCAGTCAGACAGTGATGGAGCTGTTTTTT. As protein: CASSQTVMELFF.